This paragraph covers one TCR beta chain sequence. The data are from a study of CD8 T cells in Susac syndrome. Per germline, CDR1 DFQATT and CDR2 SNEGSKA (reference sequence). Trimming left V 5 bases short and J 3 bases short, with 14 bases between. The CDR3 contains 14 residues. The RNA input was 0.5 to 1 ug, and it was reverse transcribed with random hexamers. TCRdb reprocessed the immunoSEQ multiplex PCR reads with MiXCR, giving one entry per CDR3 protein. The sample gives approximately 190,000 distinct CDR3 sequences, approximately 95% of which show up once; about 0.17% is in the top ten. The clonotype originates from a human donor with Susac syndrome. Sequenced sample: CD8+ T cells from PBMCs. The V gene is TRBV20-1, the J gene TRBJ1-5, with unresolved D. CDR3 bases: TGCAGTGCTCTAGAGTCCCAGAACAATCAGCCCCAGCATTTT. It translates to CSALESQNNQPQHF.